Shown below are 9 T cell receptor beta chains from a single sample sequenced in a study of cytomegalovirus exposure and HLA in healthy donors. PCR used 60 Vbeta primers and 13 Jbeta primers. This table comes from immunoSEQ multiplex PCR, and its TCRdb copy is limited to in-frame clones, with some not included. The sample holds some 150,000 clones, more than 60% seen once. The source material was PBMCs. These receptors came from a female donor in good health and CMV-seronegative.

The chain is built from TRBV14 and TRBJ2-2; TRBD1 aligns across 8 bases. CDR3 length equals 14 residues. The V segment lost 4 bases and the J segment 7 bases; nucleotides outside the gene matches: 5. Germline CDR1 and CDR2: SGHDN and FVKESK. The chain's CDR3 is CASSRIRGRGELFF. In DNA, the CDR3 is TGTGCCAGCAGCCGAATCAGGGGGCGCGGGGAGCTGTTTTTT.

The genes are TRBV28 and TRBJ2-1; 8 bases line up with TRBD1. The germline V gene encodes CDR1 MDHEN and CDR2 SYDVKM. The junction had 13 bases not matched to a gene; V was cut back by 7 bases and J by 8 bases. This CDR3 is built from 15 residues. Here the CDR3 reads CASTKTPGQGDEQFF. The DNA of the CDR3 is TGTGCCAGCACAAAAACCCCCGGACAGGGCGATGAGCAGTTCTTC.

This chain connects TRBV28 to TRBJ2-5; 7 bases line up with TRBD1. Trimming took 4 bases from V and 0 from J; bases not matched to a gene: 2. Germline V gene data show CDR1 as MDHEN and CDR2 as SYDVKM. The CDR3 spans 14 residues. CDR3 coding DNA: TGTGCCAGCAGTTCGGGACAGCACCAAGAGACCCAGTACTTC. It is translated as CASSSGQHQETQYF.

The rearrangement joins TRBV6-1 to TRBJ2-2, with D unresolved. V was trimmed by 0 bases and J by 3 bases, leaving 5 bases between them. This CDR3 is built from 14 residues. Germline V lookup: CDR1 MNHNS, CDR2 SASEGT. CDR3 in DNA: TGTGCCAGCAGTGAAGCTCGGGACACCGGGGAGCTGTTTTTT. It is translated as CASSEARDTGELFF.

The V gene is TRBV19, the J gene TRBJ1-1; no definite D call. V gave up 2 bases and J gave up 0 bases, with 10 bases separating them. The CDR3 consists of 15 residues. Germline-derived CDR1 and CDR2 are LNHDA and SQIVND (reference sequence). The CDR3 nucleotides read TGTGCCAGTAGTATAAGGCACAGATTGAACACTGAAGCTTTCTTT. Translating it yields CASSIRHRLNTEAFF. The variable domain in full, completed from reference TRBV19 and TRBJ1-1, reads DGGITQSPKYLFRKEGQNVTLSCEQNLNHDAMYWYRQDPGQGLRLIYYSQIVNDFQKGDIAEGYSVSREKKESFPLTVTSAQKNPTAFYLCASSIRHRLNTEAFFGQGTRLTVV.

The table lists this clone with a few counts. The chain links TRBV9 to TRBJ1-2, with a weak D call TRBD1 (6 bases). Germline-derived CDR1 and CDR2 are SGDLS and YYNGEE. V was clipped by 3 bases and J by 1 base, with 10 bases between them. The CDR3 totals 14 residues. DNA of the CDR3: TGTGCCAGCAGCGCCGCAGGGGTTAACTATGGCTACACCTTC. Protein sequence: CASSAAGVNYGYTF. The whole variable domain, filled in from reference TRBV9 and TRBJ1-2, reads DSGVTQTPKHLITATGQRVTLRCSPRSGDLSVYWYQQSLDQGLQFLIQYYNGEERAKGNILERFSAQQFPDLHSELNLSSLELGDSALYFCASSAAGVNYGYTFGSGTRLTVV.

The CDR3 is CASSLWRQGAGETQYF. In DNA form, the CDR3 reads TGTGCCAGCAGTTTATGGAGACAGGGGGCGGGAGAGACCCAGTACTTC. The genes are TRBV28 and TRBJ2-5; 10 bases map to TRBD1. V dropped 0 bases and J dropped 4; count of bases not matched to a gene: 5. The CDR3 sequence is 16 residues long. Germline values: CDR1 MDHEN, CDR2 SYDVKM.

The table lists this clone with a few counts. J is TRBJ1-5 and V is TRBV27, with 11 bases fitting TRBD1. The CDR3 covers 15 residues. The V gene end was trimmed by 8 bases and the J gene end by 2 bases; junction bases not matched to a gene: 5. CDR1 MNHEY and CDR2 SMNVEV come from the germline V gene (reference sequence). The CDR3 sequence: CASGQGAGGNQPQHF. CDR3 nucleotide sequence: TGTGCCAGCGGACAGGGGGCGGGTGGCAATCAGCCCCAGCATTTT.

The J gene is TRBJ1-4, the V gene TRBV5-4, with D perhaps TRBD1 (6 bases). Trimming stripped 1 base from V and 3 bases from J, with 13 bases between. The CDR3 consists of 16 residues. The germline V gene encodes CDR1 SGHNT and CDR2 YYREEE (reference sequence). The DNA for the CDR3 is TGTGCCAGCAGCTTGTTTGGGGGCTCATCTAATGAAAAACTGTTTTTT. Translated: CASSLFGGSSNEKLFF.